This paragraph covers one T cell receptor (beta chain) sequence. These data belong to a study of cytomegalovirus exposure and HLA in healthy donors. The CDR3 is 14 residues long. Trimming shortened V by 0 bases and J by 6 bases, and 11 bases separated the two germline ends. The germline V gene encodes CDR1 LGHNA and CDR2 YNFKEQ. Only in-frame clones appear in the TCRdb table, and some are missing; sequencing was by immunoSEQ multiplex PCR. The top ten hold around 15% of the sample, which has a few hundred thousand clones, around four fifths seen once. The rearrangement uses TRBV4-2 and TRBJ1-2; perhaps TRBD1 as D (6 bases). This TCR was recovered from a woman in her 30s in good health and CMV-seropositive. The source material was PBMCs. CDR3 DNA sequence: TGTGCCAGCAGCCAAGAACAGGGAGGCGATGGCTACACCTTC. Its translation: CASSQEQGGDGYTF.